This T cell receptor (beta chain) was recorded in a study of blood T cell repertoires in COVID-19. The wider study: COVID-19 samples collected from the United States, Italy and Spain covered acute and convalescent phases.

The study recruited people aged about 18 to 90 years across approximately 24 US areas. Participant-reported clinical history was the basis for cohort assignment. All recovered Cohort 3 donors got two negative PCRs, got clearance, or saw symptom resolution. Sequencing was performed with immunoSEQ multiplex PCR; in TCRdb, only in-frame clones are kept and a portion is missing. The sample yields around 150,000 clones, around 89% seen once. Between the trimmed V and J ends, which lost 0 bases and 7 bases, there was a span of 10 bases. The CDR3 is 13 residues long. CDR1 and CDR2 from the germline V gene are SGHRS and YFSETQ.

The sequenced sample consisted of PBMCs or T cells enriched from blood (not recorded which). The sequence was collected from a woman aged 50 to 60 who had recovered from COVID-19. The rearrangement links TRBV5-1 to TRBJ1-2; no clear D. The DNA for the CDR3 is TGCGCCAGCAGCTTGGCCGACTTCTCTGGCTACACCTTC. Residues: CASSLADFSGYTF.